The T cell receptor (beta chain) under discussion was sequenced for a study of T cells in Graves' hyperthyroidism and ophthalmopathy. Study-level points and caveats: Within blood appeared most thyroid clonotypes that had expanded above 0.001. By a 13 V-J model, ophthalmopathy was set apart from stable hyperthyroidism.

V was clipped by 2 bases and J by 5 bases, with 8 bases between them. The CDR3 extends over 14 amino acids. Germline CDR1 and CDR2: KGHDR and SFDVKD. RNA transcripts gave rise to amplified TCR beta CDR3 regions. In the first-round RT-PCR of the TCR CDR3, the HTBI primer set was used. TCRdb independently ran MiXCR on the multiplex PCR reads; one entry per CDR3 protein. The table shows 550,000 to 800,000 distinct CDR3 sequences, with 17% occurring only once. This clonotype occurred many times. The target antigen is unknown. The receptor comes from a man in his fifties or sixties with Graves' hyperthyroidism. Material: blood. This rearrangement joins TRBV24-1 to TRBJ1-4; a possible D gene is TRBD1 (5 bases). CDR3 nucleotide sequence: TGTGCCACCAGTGATTCGACAGAGAATGAAAAACTGTTTTTT. Translated: CATSDSTENEKLFF.